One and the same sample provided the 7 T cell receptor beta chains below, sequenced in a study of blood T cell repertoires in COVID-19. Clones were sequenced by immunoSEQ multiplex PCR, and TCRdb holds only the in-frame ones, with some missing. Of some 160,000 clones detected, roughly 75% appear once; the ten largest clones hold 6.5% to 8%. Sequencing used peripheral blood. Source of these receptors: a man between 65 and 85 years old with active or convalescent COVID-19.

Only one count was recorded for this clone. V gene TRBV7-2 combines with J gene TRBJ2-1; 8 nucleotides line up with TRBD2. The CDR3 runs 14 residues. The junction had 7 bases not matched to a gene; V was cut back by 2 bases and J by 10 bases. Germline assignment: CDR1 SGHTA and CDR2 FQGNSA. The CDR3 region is CASSLPGTRGEQFF. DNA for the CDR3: TGTGCCAGCAGCTTACCCGGGACTAGGGGCGAGCAGTTCTTC.

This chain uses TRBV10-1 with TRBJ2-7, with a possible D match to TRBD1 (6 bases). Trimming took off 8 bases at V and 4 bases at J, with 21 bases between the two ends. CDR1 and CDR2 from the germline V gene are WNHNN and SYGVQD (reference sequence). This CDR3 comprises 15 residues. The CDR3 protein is CASEIGDKAPYEQYF. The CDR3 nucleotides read TGCGCCAGCGAGATTGGGGACAAAGCACCTTACGAGCAGTACTTC.

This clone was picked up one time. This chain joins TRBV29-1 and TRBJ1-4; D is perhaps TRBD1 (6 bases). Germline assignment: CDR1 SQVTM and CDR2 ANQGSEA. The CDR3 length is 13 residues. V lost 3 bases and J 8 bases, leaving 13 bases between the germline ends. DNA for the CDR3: TGCAGCGTTGAGGTCACAGGGACAGAAAAACTGTTTTTT. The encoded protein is CSVEVTGTEKLFF.

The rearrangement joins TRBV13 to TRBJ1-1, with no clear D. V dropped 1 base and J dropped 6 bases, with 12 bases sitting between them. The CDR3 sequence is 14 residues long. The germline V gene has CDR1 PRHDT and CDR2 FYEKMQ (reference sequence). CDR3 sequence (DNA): TGTGCCAGCAGCTTAGAGCGCGGAGAAGCTGAAGCTTTCTTT. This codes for CASSLERGEAEAFF.

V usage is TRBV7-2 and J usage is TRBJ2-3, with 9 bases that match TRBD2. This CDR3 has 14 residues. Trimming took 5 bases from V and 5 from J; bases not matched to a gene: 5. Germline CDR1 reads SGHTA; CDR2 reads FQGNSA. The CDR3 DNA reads TGTGCCAGCAGCCGCGGGGGGGCGGAAGATACGCAGTATTTT. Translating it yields CASSRGGAEDTQYF. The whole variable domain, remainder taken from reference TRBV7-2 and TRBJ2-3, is GAGVSQSPSNKVTEKGKDVELRCDPISGHTALYWYRQSLGQGLEFLIYFQGNSAPDKSGLPSDRFSAERTGGSVSTLTIQRTQQEDSAVYLCASSRGGAEDTQYFGPGTRLTVL.

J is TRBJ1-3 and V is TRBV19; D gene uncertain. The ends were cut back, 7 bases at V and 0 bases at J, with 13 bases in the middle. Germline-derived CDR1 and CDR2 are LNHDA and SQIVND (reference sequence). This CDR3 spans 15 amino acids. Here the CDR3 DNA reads TGTGCCAGTAAAAACCGCCCGAGCTCTGGAAACACCATATATTTT. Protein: CASKNRPSSGNTIYF.

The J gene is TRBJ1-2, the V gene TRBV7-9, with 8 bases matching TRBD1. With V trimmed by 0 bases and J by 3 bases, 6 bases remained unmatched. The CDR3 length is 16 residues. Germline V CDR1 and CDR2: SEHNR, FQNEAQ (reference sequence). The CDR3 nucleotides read TGTGCCAGCAGCTTAGCGGCAGGGGGCAGAGACTATGGCTACACCTTC. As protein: CASSLAAGGRDYGYTF.